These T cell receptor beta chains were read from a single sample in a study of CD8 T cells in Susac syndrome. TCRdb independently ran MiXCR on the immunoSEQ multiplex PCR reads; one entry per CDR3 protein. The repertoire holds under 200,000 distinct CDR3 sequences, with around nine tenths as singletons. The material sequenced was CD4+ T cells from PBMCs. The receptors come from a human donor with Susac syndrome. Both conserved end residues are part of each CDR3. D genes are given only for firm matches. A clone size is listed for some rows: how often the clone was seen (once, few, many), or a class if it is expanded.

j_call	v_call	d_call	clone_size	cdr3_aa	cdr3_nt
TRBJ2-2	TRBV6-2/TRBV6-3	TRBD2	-	CASQVTSGGPGELFF	TGTGCCAGCCAAGTGACTAGCGGGGGACCCGGGGAGCTGTTTTTT
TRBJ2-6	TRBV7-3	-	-	CASSLHMAGANVLTF	TGTGCCAGCAGCTTACATATGGCTGGGGCCAACGTCCTGACTTTC
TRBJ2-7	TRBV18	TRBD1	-	CASTTGTGGSYEQYF	TGTGCCAGCACGACCGGGACAGGGGGCTCCTACGAGCAGTACTTC
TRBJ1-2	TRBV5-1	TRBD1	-	CASSLAAGTGYGYTF	TGCGCCAGCAGCTTGGCTGCCGGGACAGGCTATGGCTACACCTTC
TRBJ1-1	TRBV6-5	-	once	CASSKESGNTEAFF	TGTGCCAGCAGTAAAGAATCAGGGAACACTGAAGCTTTCTTT
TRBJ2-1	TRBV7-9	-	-	CASSLGGRASVSYNEQFF	TGTGCCAGCAGCTTAGGAGGTCGGGCTAGCGTCTCCTACAATGAGCAGTTCTTC
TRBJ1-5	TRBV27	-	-	CASSFDRFNQPQHF	TGTGCCAGCAGTTTCGACAGGTTCAATCAGCCCCAGCATTTT
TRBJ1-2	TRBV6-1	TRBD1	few	CASSETGTAYGYTF	TGTGCCAGCAGTGAGACCGGGACAGCCTATGGCTACACCTTC
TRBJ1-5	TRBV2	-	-	CASCLLAQGSNQPQHF	TGTGCCAGCTGTCTTCTTGCCCAGGGGAGCAATCAGCCCCAGCATTTT
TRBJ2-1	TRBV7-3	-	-	CASSLGSLREQFF	TGTGCCAGCAGCTTAGGGTCCCTACGCGAGCAGTTCTTC
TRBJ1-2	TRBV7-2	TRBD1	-	CASSNPTGRGGYTF	TGTGCCAGCAGCAACCCGACAGGGAGAGGTGGCTACACCTTC
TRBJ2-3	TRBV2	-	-	CASKLLTDTQYF	TGTGCCAGCAAGCTACTTACAGATACGCAGTATTTT
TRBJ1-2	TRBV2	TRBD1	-	CASRTGFVHGYTF	TGTGCCAGCCGGACAGGGTTTGTTCATGGCTACACCTTC
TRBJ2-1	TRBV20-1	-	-	CSALGQLSDSNEQFF	TGCAGTGCCCTGGGGCAGCTTTCCGACTCCAATGAGCAGTTCTTC
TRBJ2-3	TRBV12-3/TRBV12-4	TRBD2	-	CATTTGGDTDTQYF	TGTGCCACCACAACGGGGGGGGACACAGATACGCAGTATTTT
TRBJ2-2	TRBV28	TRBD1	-	CAAGAGSPGQGYTGELFF	TGTGCCGCCGGGGCGGGTTCCCCGGGACAGGGGTACACCGGGGAGCTGTTTTTT
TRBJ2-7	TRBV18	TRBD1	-	CASSPQGASSEQYF	TGTGCCAGCTCACCACAGGGGGCATCCTCCGAGCAGTACTTC
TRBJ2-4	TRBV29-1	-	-	CSVGSLAKNIQYF	TGCAGCGTTGGGTCCCTAGCCAAAAACATTCAGTACTTC
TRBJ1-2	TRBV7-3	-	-	CASSLQGMDGYTF	TGTGCCAGCAGCTTACAGGGGATGGATGGCTACACCTTC
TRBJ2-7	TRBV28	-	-	CASSLGSLDNHEQYF	TGTGCCAGCAGTTTAGGTAGCCTAGATAACCACGAGCAGTACTTC
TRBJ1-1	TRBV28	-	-	CASSGEPNTEAFF	TGTGCCAGCAGTGGAGAGCCGAACACTGAAGCTTTCTTT
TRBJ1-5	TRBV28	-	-	CASRVQNNQPQHF	TGTGCCAGCAGGGTACAGAATAATCAGCCCCAGCATTTT
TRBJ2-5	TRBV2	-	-	CASSGRGGVLETQYF	TGTGCCAGCAGTGGAAGGGGGGGGGTGTTAGAGACCCAGTACTTC
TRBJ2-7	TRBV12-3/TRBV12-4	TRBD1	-	CASRLSGTGGEQYF	TGTGCCAGCAGATTATCGGGGACAGGGGGCGAGCAGTACTTC
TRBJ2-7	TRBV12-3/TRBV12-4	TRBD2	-	CASSFSGVRYEQYF	TGTGCCAGCAGTTTTAGCGGGGTAAGGTACGAGCAGTACTTC
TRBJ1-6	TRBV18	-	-	CASSPPNQRVGSPLHF	TGTGCCAGCTCACCACCGAATCAGAGGGTTGGATCACCCCTCCACTTT
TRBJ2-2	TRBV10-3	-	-	CAISLLGGELFF	TGTGCCATCAGCTTATTGGGCGGGGAGCTGTTTTTT
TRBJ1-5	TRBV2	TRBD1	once	CASSEAGTGYSNQPQHF	TGTGCCAGCAGTGAAGCCGGGACAGGGTATAGCAATCAGCCCCAGCATTTT
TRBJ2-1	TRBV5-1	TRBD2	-	CASSKGLAGVFLNEQFF	TGCGCCAGCAGCAAAGGACTAGCGGGAGTTTTTCTCAATGAGCAGTTCTTC
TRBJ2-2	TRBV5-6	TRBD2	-	CASSLAFLAGVTGELFF	TGTGCCAGCAGCTTGGCCTTTCTAGCGGGAGTCACCGGGGAGCTGTTTTTT